This record concerns one TCR beta chain sequence. What it recognizes is unknown. These data originate in a study of cytomegalovirus exposure and HLA in healthy donors. Study-wide context: It was reported in a later analysis that the same platform had been used for the 120 or so validation repertoires as for the 550 to 700 first-cohort repertoires.

Study-wide results and limits: The study flagged some 180 TCR beta chains as cytomegalovirus-associated. In vitro testing confirmed three CMV-associated chains as specific for CMV antigens. That first-cohort TCR clusters tended to co-occur in the 120 or so validation repertoires was found in a later analysis.

The V end was cut by 7 bases, the J end by 3 bases, with 18 bases between. CDR1 SQVTM and CDR2 ANQGSEA come from the germline V gene. CDR3 size: 14 residues. Libraries were prepared by immunoSEQ multiplex PCR; TCRdb keeps only in-frame clonotypes and omits some of them. In the table there are approximately 180,000 clones, around 87% of which are singletons. This TCR was sampled from a woman aged 25 to 45 in good health and CMV-seronegative. J is TRBJ1-2 and V is TRBV29-1; a possible D gene is TRBD1 (5 bases). Sequenced input: PBMCs. The DNA of the CDR3 is TGCAGCGCCCGCGAGTGGGGGGGTGACTATGGCTACACCTTC. Translating gives CSAREWGGDYGYTF.